The 15 T cell receptor beta chains below were found in one sample sequenced in a study of cytomegalovirus exposure and HLA in healthy donors. Both 60 Vbeta primers and 13 Jbeta primers went into the PCR. Data came from immunoSEQ multiplex PCR; TCRdb stores just in-frame clones and leaves some out. This sample has under 200,000 clones, with 70% to 85% found just once. Material for sequencing was PBMCs. These receptors were collected from a man in his forties in good health and CMV-seronegative.

The V gene is TRBV10-3, the J gene TRBJ2-7; possibly TRBD2 for D (7 bases). Germline V gene lookup returns CDR1 ENHRY and CDR2 SYGVKD. Trimming took off 6 bases at V and 3 bases at J, with 18 bases between the two ends. This CDR3 contains 15 residues. The chain's CDR3 is CAISGGLKNVYEQYF. The CDR3 nucleotides read TGTGCCATCAGCGGGGGGCTAAAGAATGTCTACGAGCAGTACTTC.

This clone was recorded once. The CDR3, as DNA: TGTGCCACCAGCAGGCCCAGCGGGAGGGCCGGGGATACGCAGTATTTT. This encodes CATSRPSGRAGDTQYF. This chain links TRBV15 with TRBJ2-3, with 10 positions matching TRBD2. V shed 3 bases and J 6 bases; nucleotides not matched to a gene: 9. The CDR3 runs to 16 residues. The germline CDR1 and CDR2 sequences are LNHNV and YYDKDF (reference sequence).

This sequence joins TRBV28 and TRBJ1-5, with TRBD1 matching over 7 bases. Germline assignment: CDR1 MDHEN and CDR2 SYDVKM. J gave up 2 bases and V 3 bases, and 7 bases lay outside the gene matches. This CDR3 spans 16 amino acids. Here the CDR3 reads CASSLTTGVGNQPQHF. The CDR3 region has the DNA TGTGCCAGCAGTTTGACAACAGGGGTGGGCAATCAGCCCCAGCATTTT.

The chain recombines TRBV30 with TRBJ2-2; D gene unclear. This CDR3 has 14 residues. CDR1 and CDR2 from the germline V gene are GTSNPN and SVGIG (reference sequence). The V end lost 4 bases, the J end lost 5 bases, and 14 bases lay between the germline ends. CDR3 amino acids: CAWMPRLQTGELFF. CDR3 DNA sequence: TGTGCCTGGATGCCCCGACTCCAGACCGGGGAGCTGTTTTTT.

Only one count was recorded for this clone. The chain links TRBV29-1 to TRBJ1-2; the match to TRBD1 covers 7 bases. This CDR3 spans 12 amino acids. Germline CDR1 reads SQVTM; CDR2 reads ANQGSEA. V dropped 4 bases and J dropped 6; count of bases not matched to a gene: 5. CDR3 coding DNA: TGCAGCGTTGGAGACAGGGAGGATGGCTACACCTTC. This gives the protein CSVGDREDGYTF.

The V gene is TRBV4-1, the J gene TRBJ1-5; D is perhaps TRBD1 (5 bases). This CDR3 contains 15 residues. The germline CDR1 and CDR2 sequences are MGHRA and YSYEKL. Trimming shortened V by 1 base and J by 3 bases, and 10 bases separated the two germline ends. CDR3 in amino acids: CASSQAWGVNQPQHF. The CDR3 bases are TGCGCCAGCAGCCAAGCATGGGGGGTCAATCAGCCCCAGCATTTT.

For this clone: In the same sample, other DNA sequences code for this CDR3. The chain links TRBV5-4 to TRBJ2-1; 7 positions match TRBD2. The CDR3 has 17 amino acids. Trimming took 0 bases from V and 5 from J; bases not matched to a gene: 11. The V gene's germline CDR1 is SGHNT and CDR2 YYREEE (reference sequence). Here the CDR3 reads CASSLGRPGLVDNEQFF. The CDR3 bases are TGTGCCAGCAGCTTGGGCCGCCCCGGACTAGTCGACAATGAGCAGTTCTTC.

The CDR3 DNA reads TGCGCCAGCAGCTTGGCCCTAGCGGGAGATGGGGAGACCCAGTACTTC. Residues: CASSLALAGDGETQYF. The J gene is TRBJ2-5, the V gene TRBV5-1, with TRBD2 identical over 10 bases. CDR1 is SGHRS, CDR2 YFSETQ, per germline. V trimming: 0 bases; J trimming: 5 bases; junction bases outside the gene matches: 7. The CDR3 has 16 amino acids. Complete variable domain (other parts from reference TRBV5-1 and TRBJ2-5): KAGVTQTPRYLIKTRGQQVTLSCSPISGHRSVSWYQQTPGQGLQFLFEYFSETQRNKGNFPGRFSGRQFSNSRSEMNVSTLELGDSALYLCASSLALAGDGETQYFGPGTRLLVL.

The chain couples TRBV7-2 to TRBJ2-5; D is undetermined. V lost 8 bases and J 6 bases, leaving 16 bases between the germline ends. Germline CDR1 is SGHTA and CDR2 is FQGNSA. The CDR3 totals 13 residues. CDR3 nucleotide sequence: TGTGCCAGCGCCGAGGCCCGAGCCCAGACCCAGTACTTC. Its protein is CASAEARAQTQYF.

This clone was found a few times. The chain couples TRBV6-5 to TRBJ1-2, with 10 bases identical to TRBD1. The CDR3 is 14 amino acids. V lost 5 bases and J lost 7; bases outside the gene matches: 7. Germline values: CDR1 MNHEY, CDR2 SVGAGI. In nucleotides, the CDR3 is TGTGCCAGCAGTCAGACAGGGGGCGCGAGTGGCTACACCTTC. Residues: CASSQTGGASGYTF.

This clone showed up just once. The chain is built from TRBV29-1 and TRBJ1-4, with D possibly matching TRBD1 (5 bases). Trimming stripped 2 bases from V and 7 bases from J, with 14 bases between. The CDR3 extends over 14 amino acids. In germline, CDR1 is SQVTM, CDR2 ANQGSEA. This CDR3 is CSVEMGGIGEKLFF. DNA for the CDR3: TGCAGCGTTGAAATGGGGGGGATAGGTGAAAAACTGTTTTTT.

The CDR3 sequence: CASSPVRTRGSEAFF. The CDR3 nucleotides are TGTGCCAGCAGTCCCGTCCGAACCAGGGGCTCTGAAGCTTTCTTT. V is TRBV28 and J is TRBJ1-1; D is possibly TRBD1 (6 bases). CDR3 length: 15 amino acids. Trimming took off 5 bases at V and 6 bases at J, with 19 bases between the two ends. Germline loops: CDR1 MDHEN, CDR2 SYDVKM.

A remark on this clone: The junction departs from germline at one end; a sequencing error may be responsible. This chain joins TRBV18 and TRBJ2-5, with a tentative D call TRBD2 (5 bases). The CDR3 consists of 14 residues. The germline CDR1 and CDR2 sequences are KGHSH and LQKENI. Here the CDR3 DNA reads TGTGCCAGCTCACCGCGGTCGCAAGCGGAGACTCAGTACTTC. Translation gives CASSPRSQAETQYF.

This clone has more than one count but fewer than ten. J is TRBJ2-2 and V is TRBV27; 7 nucleotides agree with TRBD2. CDR3 length: 14 amino acids. Germline V lookup: CDR1 MNHEY, CDR2 SMNVEV (reference sequence). V trimming: 5 bases; J trimming: 3 bases; junction bases outside the gene matches: 3. The CDR3 here is CASSGREDTGELFF. DNA of the CDR3: TGTGCCAGCAGTGGGAGGGAGGACACCGGGGAGCTGTTTTTT.

Regarding this clone: Additional DNA sequences in this sample encode the identical CDR3. The chain employs TRBV29-1 and TRBJ1-1, with 7 positions matching TRBD1. The CDR3 consists of 14 residues. V trimming: 5 bases; J trimming: 1 base; junction bases outside the gene matches: 7. CDR1 SQVTM and CDR2 ANQGSEA come from the germline V gene. The CDR3 protein is CSVWTGPSNTEAFF. The CDR3 DNA is TGCAGCGTTTGGACAGGCCCGTCGAACACTGAAGCTTTCTTT.